The sequence of this T cell receptor beta chain was determined in a study of blood T cell repertoires in COVID-19. Study at large: Spain, Italy and the United States supplied samples that represented acute and convalescent COVID-19. Sample material is recorded as cDNA or gDNA derived from T cells, B-cell-depleted T cells, or PBMCs.

V was shortened by 5 bases and J by 1 base, with 14 bases between the two germline ends. Germline values: CDR1 MNHEY, CDR2 SVGAGI. This CDR3 comprises 15 residues. This table comes from immunoSEQ multiplex PCR, and its TCRdb copy is limited to in-frame clones, with some not included. This table holds nearly 25,000 clones, about two thirds found once. This clone occurred once. This receptor was identified in a woman of 80 years or more with acute or convalescent COVID-19. The rearrangement links TRBV6-5 to TRBJ2-5; tentatively, D is TRBD2 (7 bases). The sample taken for sequencing was peripheral blood. The CDR3 sequence: CASSHMGGAQETQYF. In nucleotides, the CDR3 is TGTGCCAGCAGTCACATGGGGGGGGCCCAAGAGACCCAGTACTTC.